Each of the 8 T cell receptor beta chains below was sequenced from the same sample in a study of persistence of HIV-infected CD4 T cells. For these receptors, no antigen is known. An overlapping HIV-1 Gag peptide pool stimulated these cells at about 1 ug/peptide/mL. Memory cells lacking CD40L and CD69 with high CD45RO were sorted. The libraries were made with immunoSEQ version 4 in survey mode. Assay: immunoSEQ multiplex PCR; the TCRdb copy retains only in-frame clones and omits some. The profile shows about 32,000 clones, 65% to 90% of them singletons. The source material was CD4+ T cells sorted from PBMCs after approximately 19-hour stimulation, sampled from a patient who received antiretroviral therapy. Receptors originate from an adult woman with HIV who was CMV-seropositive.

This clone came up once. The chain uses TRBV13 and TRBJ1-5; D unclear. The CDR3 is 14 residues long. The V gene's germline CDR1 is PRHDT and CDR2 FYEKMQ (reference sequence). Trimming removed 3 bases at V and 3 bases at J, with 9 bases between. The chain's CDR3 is CASSFGRINQPQHF. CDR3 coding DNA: TGTGCCAGCAGCTTTGGACGGATCAATCAGCCCCAGCATTTT.

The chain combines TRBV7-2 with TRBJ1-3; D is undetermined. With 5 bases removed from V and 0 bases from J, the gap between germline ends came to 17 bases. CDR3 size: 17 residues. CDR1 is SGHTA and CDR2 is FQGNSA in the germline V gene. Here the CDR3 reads CASSPRPYGSSGNTIYF. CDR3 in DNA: TGTGCCAGCAGCCCGCGCCCCTACGGCAGCTCTGGAAACACCATATATTTT. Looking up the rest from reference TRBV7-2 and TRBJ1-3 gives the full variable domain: GAGVSQSPSNKVTEKGKDVELRCDPISGHTALYWYRQSLGQGLEFLIYFQGNSAPDKSGLPSDRFSAERTGGSVSTLTIQRTQQEDSAVYLCASSPRPYGSSGNTIYFGEGSWLTVV.

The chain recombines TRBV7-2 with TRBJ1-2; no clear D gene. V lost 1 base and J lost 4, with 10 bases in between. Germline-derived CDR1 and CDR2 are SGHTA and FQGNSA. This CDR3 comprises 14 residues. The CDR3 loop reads CASSLGVGIYGYTF. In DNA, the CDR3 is TGTGCCAGCAGCTTAGGAGTTGGCATCTATGGCTACACCTTC.

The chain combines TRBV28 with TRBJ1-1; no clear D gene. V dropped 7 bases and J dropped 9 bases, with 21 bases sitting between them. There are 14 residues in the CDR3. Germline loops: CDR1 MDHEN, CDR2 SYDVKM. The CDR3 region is CASTTITTATKAFF. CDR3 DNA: TGTGCCAGCACTACCATTACCACGGCCACCAAAGCTTTCTTT.

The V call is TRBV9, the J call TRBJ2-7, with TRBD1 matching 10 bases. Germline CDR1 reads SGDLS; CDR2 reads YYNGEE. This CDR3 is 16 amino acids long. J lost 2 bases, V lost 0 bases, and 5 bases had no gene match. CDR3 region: CASSVAGQGGPYEQYF. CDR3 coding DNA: TGTGCCAGCAGCGTAGCCGGACAGGGGGGGCCCTACGAGCAGTACTTC.

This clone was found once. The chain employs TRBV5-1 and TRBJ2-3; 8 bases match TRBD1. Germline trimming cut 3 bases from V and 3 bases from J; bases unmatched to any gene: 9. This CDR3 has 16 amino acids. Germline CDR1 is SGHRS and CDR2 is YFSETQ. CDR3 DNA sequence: TGCGCCAGCAGCTCAGGACAGGGTGGTAGGACAGATACGCAGTATTTT. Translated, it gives CASSSGQGGRTDTQYF.

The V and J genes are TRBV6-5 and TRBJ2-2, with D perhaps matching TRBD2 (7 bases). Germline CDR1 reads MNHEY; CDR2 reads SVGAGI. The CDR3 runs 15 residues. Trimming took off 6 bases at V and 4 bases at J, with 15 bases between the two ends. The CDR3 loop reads CASSLGGLGTGELFF. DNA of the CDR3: TGTGCCAGCAGCCTGGGGGGGCTGGGCACCGGGGAGCTGTTTTTT.

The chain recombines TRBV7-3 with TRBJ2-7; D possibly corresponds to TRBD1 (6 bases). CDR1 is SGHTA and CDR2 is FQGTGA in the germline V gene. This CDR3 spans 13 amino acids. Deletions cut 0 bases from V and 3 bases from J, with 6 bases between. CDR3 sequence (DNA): TGTGCCAGCAGCTTAACACAGGGCTACGAGCAGTACTTC. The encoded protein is CASSLTQGYEQYF.